A selection of T cell receptor beta chains follows, all from one sample in a study of molecular identifiers for immune sequencing clone quantification. TCRdb analysed the PCR reads with MiXCR anew, one entry per CDR3 protein. The sample yields some 320,000 distinct CDR3 sequences, about a quarter seen once. Sequencing used naive CD8+ T cells from blood, with Jurkat cell RNA spiked in. These receptors were collected from a human donor in good health. Some libraries in this study had Jurkat cell RNA spiked in. Both conserved end residues are trimmed from each CDR3. Rows give clone size only sometimes, using once, few, many, or a class for an expanded clone.

many TRBJ1-2 TRBV2 ASSGDRGRFDYGYT
many TRBJ1-4 TRBV2 ASSEAETGNEKLF
many TRBJ2-3 TRBV7-9 ASSSITSYGTDTQY
many TRBJ2-7 TRBV12-3/TRBV12-4 ASRSGLPEQY
few TRBJ2-1 TRBV9 ASSYNTDEQF
- TRBJ2-3 TRBV7-9 TSSPYTSSERDTQY
many TRBJ2-3 TRBV12-3/TRBV12-4 ASSAYQGAYDTQY
few TRBJ2-7 TRBV7-9 ASSNALVGGVGEQY
- TRBJ2-7 TRBV6-6 ASSYSQAEEQY
many TRBJ2-7 TRBV30 AWGASGGREQY
- TRBJ2-7 TRBV4-3 ASSRGTGDQEEY
many TRBJ1-1 TRBV9 ASRGVGTEAF
- TRBJ1-6 TRBV13 ASSSGEGRSDSPLQ
- TRBJ1-2 TRBV20-1 SARGPEVPGYT
- TRBJ2-7 TRBV19 ASSTRERVEQY
few TRBJ2-7 TRBV5-8 ASELSPAYEQY
few TRBJ2-2 TRBV29-1 SAGAGPTGELF